This passage covers 4 T cell receptor beta chains from one sample sequenced in a study of cytomegalovirus exposure and HLA in healthy donors. Only in-frame clones appear in the TCRdb table, and some are missing; sequencing was by immunoSEQ multiplex PCR. The sample includes tens of thousands of clones, just under 95% of them seen just once. The sequenced material came from PBMCs. Receptors originate from a man aged 18 to 29 in good health and CMV-seronegative.

The chain links TRBV5-6 to TRBJ2-7; the match to TRBD1 covers 10 bases. The V and J ends lost 3 bases and 1 base, in that order; junction bases with no gene match: 1. The CDR3 length is 14 residues. CDR1 is SGHDT, CDR2 YYEEEE, per germline. CDR3 nucleotide sequence: TGTGCCAGCAGCTGGGGACAGGGGTCCTACGAGCAGTACTTC. This gives the protein CASSWGQGSYEQYF. Full variable domain (remainder filled in from reference TRBV5-6 and TRBJ2-7): DAGVTQSPTHLIKTRGQQVTLRCSPKSGHDTVSWYQQALGQGPQFIFQYYEEEERQRGNFPDRFSGHQFPNYSSELNVNALLLGDSALYLCASSWGQGSYEQYFGPGTRLTVT.

V and J are TRBV2 and TRBJ2-1, with 9 bases matching TRBD1. Germline V CDR1 and CDR2: SNHLY, FYNNEI. The CDR3 spans 14 residues. Trimming at V came to 8 bases and at J to 7 bases, leaving 9 bases not matched to a gene. The CDR3 spells CASGGDRVRNEQFF. The CDR3 region has the DNA TGTGCCAGCGGTGGGGACAGGGTTAGGAATGAGCAGTTCTTC.

The rearrangement joins TRBV2 to TRBJ2-3, with 14 bases identical to TRBD2. From germline, CDR1 is SNHLY and CDR2 FYNNEI. V lost 6 bases, J lost 6 bases, and 14 bases stayed unmatched. CDR3 length: 18 amino acids. The CDR3 reads CASSLTSGRALARDTQYF. For the CDR3, the DNA is TGTGCCAGCAGCCTGACTAGCGGGAGGGCACTAGCACGGGATACGCAGTATTTT.

The chain recombines TRBV11-2 with TRBJ2-6; D unresolved. The CDR3 has 18 residues. CDR1 is SGHAT and CDR2 is FQNNGV in the germline V gene. Trimming took 0 bases from V and 0 from J, leaving 12 bases between them. CDR3 DNA sequence: TGTGCCAGCAGCTTAGATTTAGCCTCCTACTCTGGGGCCAACGTCCTGACTTTC. Translating gives CASSLDLASYSGANVLTF.